These T cell receptor beta chains were read from a single sample in a study of cytomegalovirus exposure and HLA in healthy donors. Assay used: immunoSEQ multiplex PCR; TCRdb lists only in-frame clones, some missing. The table has around 97,000 clones, approximately 66% seen once. The source material was PBMCs. Receptors were obtained from a woman in her forties or fifties in good health and CMV-seronegative. Both conserved end residues are part of each CDR3. Fields, in order: CDR3 protein, CDR3 DNA, V gene, J gene, D gene, clone size. D genes are given only for firm matches. The size entry is marked missing in some rows and otherwise reads once, few, many or a size class.

CDR3aa: CASTETGATTYGYTF; CDR3nt: TGTGCCAGCACCGAAACAGGGGCTACTACCTATGGCTACACCTTC; v_gene: TRBV6-6; j_gene: TRBJ1-2; d_gene: TRBD1; abundance: -
CDR3aa: CASSPGGSGANVLTF; CDR3nt: TGTGCCAGCAGCCCAGGAGGCTCTGGGGCCAACGTCCTGACTTTC; v_gene: TRBV7-2; j_gene: TRBJ2-6; d_gene: -; abundance: -
CDR3aa: CASSLNYYEQYF; CDR3nt: TGTGCCAGCAGCTTGAATTACTACGAGCAGTACTTC; v_gene: TRBV5-6; j_gene: TRBJ2-7; d_gene: -; abundance: -
CDR3aa: CAWSTGQGHQPQHF; CDR3nt: TGTGCCTGGAGTACGGGACAGGGGCATCAGCCCCAGCATTTT; v_gene: TRBV30; j_gene: TRBJ1-5; d_gene: TRBD1; abundance: -
CDR3aa: CASRLGTGATGYTF; CDR3nt: TGTGCCAGCAGACTCGGGACAGGGGCGACTGGCTACACCTTC; v_gene: TRBV6-5; j_gene: TRBJ1-2; d_gene: TRBD1; abundance: -
CDR3aa: CSGSGQGGTDTQYF; CDR3nt: TGCAGCGGCTCTGGACAGGGGGGGACAGATACGCAGTATTTT; v_gene: TRBV29-1; j_gene: TRBJ2-3; d_gene: TRBD1; abundance: -
CDR3aa: CASSDRDRGLGLFF; CDR3nt: TGCGCCAGCAGTGACCGGGACAGGGGGCTTGGGCTGTTTTTT; v_gene: TRBV10-2; j_gene: TRBJ1-4; d_gene: TRBD1; abundance: -
CDR3aa: CASSLAGTGVNTIYF; CDR3nt: TGTGCCAGCAGTTTAGCCGGGACAGGGGTTAACACCATATATTTT; v_gene: TRBV27; j_gene: TRBJ1-3; d_gene: TRBD1; abundance: few
CDR3aa: CASSPGVAEQFF; CDR3nt: TGTGCCAGCAGCCCCGGAGTGGCTGAGCAGTTCTTC; v_gene: TRBV11-2; j_gene: TRBJ2-1; d_gene: -; abundance: -
CDR3aa: CASAGGPVNTIYF; CDR3nt: TGTGCCAGCGCCGGGGGACCCGTAAACACCATATATTTT; v_gene: TRBV2; j_gene: TRBJ1-3; d_gene: -; abundance: few
CDR3aa: CASSVESGSLTDTQYF; CDR3nt: TGTGCCAGCAGTGTAGAAAGCGGGAGCCTTACAGATACGCAGTATTTT; v_gene: TRBV6-4; j_gene: TRBJ2-3; d_gene: TRBD2; abundance: few
CDR3aa: CASSYMGGYYGYTF; CDR3nt: TGTGCCAGCAGTTACATGGGGGGATACTATGGCTACACCTTC; v_gene: TRBV6-5; j_gene: TRBJ1-2; d_gene: -; abundance: -
CDR3aa: CASTPRERAYNEQFF; CDR3nt: TGTGCCAGCACCCCCCGGGAGCGGGCCTACAATGAGCAGTTCTTC; v_gene: TRBV7-2; j_gene: TRBJ2-1; d_gene: -; abundance: few
CDR3aa: CASSQETGSHSYEQYF; CDR3nt: TGTGCCAGCAGCCAGGAGACAGGGTCCCACTCCTACGAGCAGTACTTC; v_gene: TRBV4-2; j_gene: TRBJ2-7; d_gene: TRBD1; abundance: -
CDR3aa: CASSERTGLDYGYTF; CDR3nt: TGTGCCAGCAGCGAACGGACAGGGCTAGACTATGGCTACACCTTC; v_gene: TRBV9; j_gene: TRBJ1-2; d_gene: TRBD1; abundance: -
CDR3aa: CASGLVVSKNTEAFF; CDR3nt: TGTGCTAGTGGTTTGGTAGTCTCTAAGAACACTGAAGCTTTCTTT; v_gene: TRBV12-5; j_gene: TRBJ1-1; d_gene: -; abundance: -
CDR3aa: CASSLAGATNEKLFF; CDR3nt: TGTGCCAGCAGCTTAGCCGGGGCAACTAATGAAAAACTGTTTTTT; v_gene: TRBV7-9; j_gene: TRBJ1-4; d_gene: -; abundance: -
CDR3aa: CASSPGPGQPQHF; CDR3nt: TGTGCCAGTAGCCCAGGGCCTGGTCAGCCCCAGCATTTT; v_gene: TRBV19; j_gene: TRBJ1-5; d_gene: -; abundance: -
CDR3aa: CASSLSRGNTGELFF; CDR3nt: TGTGCCAGCAGCTTATCCAGGGGAAACACCGGGGAGCTGTTTTTT; v_gene: TRBV7-2; j_gene: TRBJ2-2; d_gene: -; abundance: -
CDR3aa: CASSWQSANTGKLFF; CDR3nt: TGTGCCAGCAGTTGGCAGTCGGCCAACACCGGGAAGCTGTTTTTT; v_gene: TRBV2; j_gene: TRBJ2-2; d_gene: -; abundance: -
CDR3aa: CASSATLTVSSGETQYF; CDR3nt: TGTGCCAGCAGTGCTACCCTGACAGTATCGTCTGGGGAGACCCAGTACTTC; v_gene: TRBV6-1; j_gene: TRBJ2-5; d_gene: -; abundance: -
CDR3aa: CASNRDRSINEQFF; CDR3nt: TGTGCCAGCAACCGGGACAGGAGTATCAATGAGCAGTTCTTC; v_gene: TRBV5-4; j_gene: TRBJ2-1; d_gene: TRBD1; abundance: -
CDR3aa: CASSLGGDTEAFF; CDR3nt: TGCGCCAGCAGCCTAGGGGGCGACACTGAAGCTTTCTTT; v_gene: TRBV5-1; j_gene: TRBJ1-1; d_gene: TRBD1; abundance: -
CDR3aa: CASSRDSNEETQYF; CDR3nt: TGTGCCAGCAGCAGGGACTCAAATGAAGAGACCCAGTACTTC; v_gene: TRBV7-3; j_gene: TRBJ2-5; d_gene: -; abundance: once
CDR3aa: CASSQAQNQDGAFF; CDR3nt: TGTGCCAGCTCACAAGCACAAAACCAGGATGGAGCTTTCTTT; v_gene: TRBV18; j_gene: TRBJ1-1; d_gene: -; abundance: -
CDR3aa: CASGRDLTYEQYF; CDR3nt: TGTGCCAGCGGCCGGGACTTAACCTACGAGCAGTACTTC; v_gene: TRBV7-6; j_gene: TRBJ2-7; d_gene: -; abundance: few
CDR3aa: CASSRDRASYNEQFF; CDR3nt: TGTGCCAGCAGCCGGGACAGGGCATCATACAATGAGCAGTTCTTC; v_gene: TRBV7-3; j_gene: TRBJ2-1; d_gene: TRBD1; abundance: -
CDR3aa: CASSLEGFGVNTEAFF; CDR3nt: TGTGCCAGCAGCTTAGAAGGTTTCGGGGTGAACACTGAAGCTTTCTTT; v_gene: TRBV7-8; j_gene: TRBJ1-1; d_gene: -; abundance: few
CDR3aa: CASRLAGGPRNIQYF; CDR3nt: TGTGCCAGCAGGCTAGCGGGAGGGCCGAGGAACATTCAGTACTTC; v_gene: TRBV7-9; j_gene: TRBJ2-4; d_gene: TRBD2; abundance: -
CDR3aa: CASSFLAGGHWKQYF; CDR3nt: TGTGCCAGCAGTTTTTTGGCGGGAGGACACTGGAAGCAGTACTTC; v_gene: TRBV28; j_gene: TRBJ2-7; d_gene: TRBD2; abundance: few
CDR3aa: CASNDRGGWGYTF; CDR3nt: TGTGCCAGTAATGACAGGGGAGGGTGGGGCTACACCTTC; v_gene: TRBV19; j_gene: TRBJ1-2; d_gene: TRBD1; abundance: -